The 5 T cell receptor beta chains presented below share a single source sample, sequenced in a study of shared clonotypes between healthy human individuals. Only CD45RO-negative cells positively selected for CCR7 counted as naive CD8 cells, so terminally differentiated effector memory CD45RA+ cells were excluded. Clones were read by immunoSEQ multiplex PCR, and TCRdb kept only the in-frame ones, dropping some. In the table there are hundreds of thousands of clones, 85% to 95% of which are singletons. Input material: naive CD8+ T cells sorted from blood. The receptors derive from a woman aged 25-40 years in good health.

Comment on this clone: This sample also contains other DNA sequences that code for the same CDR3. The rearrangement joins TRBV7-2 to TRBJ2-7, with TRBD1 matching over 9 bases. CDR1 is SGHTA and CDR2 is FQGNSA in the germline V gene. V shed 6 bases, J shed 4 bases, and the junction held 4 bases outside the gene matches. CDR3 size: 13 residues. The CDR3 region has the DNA TGTGCCAGCAGTCCGGGACAGGGATACGAGCAGTACTTC. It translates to CASSPGQGYEQYF.

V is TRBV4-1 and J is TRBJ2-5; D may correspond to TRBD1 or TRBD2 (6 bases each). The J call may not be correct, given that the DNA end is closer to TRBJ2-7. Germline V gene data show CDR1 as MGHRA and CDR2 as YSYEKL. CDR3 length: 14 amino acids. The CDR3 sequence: CASSQGSGANEQYF. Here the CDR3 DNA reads TGCGCCAGCAGCCAAGGGTCGGGGGCTAACGAGCAGTACTTC.

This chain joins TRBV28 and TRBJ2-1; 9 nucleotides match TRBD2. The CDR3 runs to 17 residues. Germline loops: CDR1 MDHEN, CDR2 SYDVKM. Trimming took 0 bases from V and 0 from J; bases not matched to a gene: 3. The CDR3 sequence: CASSLWVSGSSYNEQFF. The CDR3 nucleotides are TGTGCCAGCAGTTTATGGGTTAGCGGGAGCTCCTACAATGAGCAGTTCTTC.

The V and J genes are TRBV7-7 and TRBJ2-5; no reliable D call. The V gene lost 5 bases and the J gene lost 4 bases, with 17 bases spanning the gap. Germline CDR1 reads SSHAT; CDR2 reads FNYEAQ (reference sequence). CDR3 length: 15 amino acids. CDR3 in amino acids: CASSLLVTGGETQYF. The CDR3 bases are TGTGCCAGCAGCCTTCTAGTGACCGGCGGAGAGACCCAGTACTTC.

The CDR3 is CASSFLNGELFF. The CDR3 nucleotides are TGTGCCAGCAGTTTTTTGAACGGGGAGCTGTTTTTT. This chain links TRBV27 with TRBJ2-2; D remains ambiguous. CDR1 MNHEY and CDR2 SMNVEV come from the germline V gene (reference sequence). The CDR3 has 12 amino acids. Trimming cost V 3 bases and J 7 bases, with 6 bases left between them.